These 5 T cell receptor beta chains originate from one sample sequenced in a study of vaccination effects on CD4 cells after COVID-19. ViraFEST expansion of antigen-specific CD4+ T cells with viral peptide pools preceded sequencing. Cells that had been cultured for 10 days were the source of isolated CD4+ T cells. Participants each got two BNT162b2 or mRNA-1273 vaccine doses. The protocol was immunoSEQ multiplex PCR, while the TCRdb copy is restricted to in-frame clones and leaves out a portion. The sample has tens of thousands of clones, about 80% seen once. No antigens are known for them. This sample comprised CD4+ T cells from PBMCs cultured with HCoV-229E spike peptides, obtained after COVID-19 vaccination. The receptors come from a human donor who received a COVID-19 vaccine.

V is TRBV19 and J is TRBJ2-1, with D possibly matching TRBD1 (5 bases). V lost 3 bases to trimming and J lost 3 bases, with 12 bases between them. Per germline, CDR1 LNHDA and CDR2 SQIVND (reference sequence). The CDR3 has 15 amino acids. The CDR3: CASSMVGHLYNEQFF. The CDR3 region has the DNA TGTGCCAGTAGTATGGTAGGACACCTCTACAATGAGCAGTTCTTC.

The chain links TRBV27 to TRBJ2-5; 10 positions match TRBD1. CDR3 size: 13 residues. CDR1 is MNHEY and CDR2 is SMNVEV in the germline V gene (reference sequence). J was trimmed by 6 bases and V by 10 bases; bases with no gene match: 8. The DNA for the CDR3 is TGTGCCACCGGGACAGGGGCACGGAAGACCCAGTACTTC. Translating gives CATGTGARKTQYF.

This chain links TRBV6-4 with TRBJ2-1; possibly TRBD2 for D (6 bases). CDR3 length equals 16 residues. The ends were cut back, 0 bases at V and 2 bases at J, with 11 bases in the middle. Germline CDR1 reads MRHNA; CDR2 reads SNTAGT. The CDR3 region has the DNA TGTGCCAGCAGTGACTCGGGCGGGGAACCCTACAATGAGCAGTTCTTC. Its protein product is CASSDSGGEPYNEQFF.

This chain uses TRBV5-4 with TRBJ1-4; no reliable D call. Trimming shortened V by 3 bases and J by 0 bases, and 9 bases separated the two germline ends. CDR3 length: 15 amino acids. Germline CDR1 is SGHNT and CDR2 is YYREEE (reference sequence). The CDR3, as DNA: TGTGCCAGCAGCTCAAACTTGGCAACTAATGAAAAACTGTTTTTT. Its translation is CASSSNLATNEKLFF.

The chain recombines TRBV3-1 (or the pseudogene TRBV3-2) with TRBJ1-4; the D is unclear. Germline CDR1 and CDR2: LGHDT and YNNKEL (reference sequence). Trimming removed 4 bases from V and 4 bases from J, with 7 bases in between. The CDR3 sequence is 13 residues long. The CDR3 here is CASSRGVNEKLFF. Here the CDR3 DNA reads TGTGCCAGCAGCCGCGGGGTTAATGAAAAACTGTTTTTT.